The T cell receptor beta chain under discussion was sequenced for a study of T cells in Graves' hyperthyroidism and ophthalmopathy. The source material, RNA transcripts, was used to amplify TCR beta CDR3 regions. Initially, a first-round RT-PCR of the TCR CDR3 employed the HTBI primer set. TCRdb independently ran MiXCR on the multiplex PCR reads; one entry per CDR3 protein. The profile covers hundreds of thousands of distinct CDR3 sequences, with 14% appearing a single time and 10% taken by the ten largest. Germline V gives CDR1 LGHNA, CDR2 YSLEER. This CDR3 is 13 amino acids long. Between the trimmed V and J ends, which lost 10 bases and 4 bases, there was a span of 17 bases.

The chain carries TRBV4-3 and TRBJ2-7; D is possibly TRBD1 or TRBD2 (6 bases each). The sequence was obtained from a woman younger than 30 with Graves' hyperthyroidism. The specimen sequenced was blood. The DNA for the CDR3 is TGCGCCACCAATCACGGGGGCCGGTACGAGCAGTACTTC. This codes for CATNHGGRYEQYF.